This T cell receptor (beta chain) comes out of a study of OX40 agonist ivuxolimab in advanced cancers. Background on the whole study: Ivuxolimab, which targeted the costimulatory receptor OX40 (CD134), was an agonistic, fully human IgG2 monoclonal antibody. The dose-escalation cohort was 82.7% male with a mean age of about 60 years, ranging from about 20 to 85. The point of sequencing TCRbeta in the periphery was to test whether ivuxolimab changed TCR sequence diversity and drove clonal T-cell expansion. Of the roughly 52 dose-escalation patients, hepatocellular carcinoma was present in about 20, melanoma in around 15, renal cell carcinoma in 9 and head and neck cancer in 9. Patients were allowed to have had prior anti-PD-1, anti-PD-L1 or anti-CTLA-4 therapy, and 40% to 45% of the dose-escalation patients had been treated with checkpoint inhibitors. Partial responses occurred in three dose-escalation patients, of whom one had hepatocellular carcinoma and two had cutaneous melanoma. Intravenous ivuxolimab was administered to patients every 2 weeks at six dose levels: 0.01, 0.1, 0.3, 1.5, 3 and 10 mg/kg. The monotherapy dose-escalation portion (N of about 47 patients) of the phase I ivuxolimab trial is reported in the paper.

Patients with autoimmune disease history or receiving systemic immunosuppression were excluded from the trial. Peripheral blood for TCR sequencing was drawn from every dose cohort at baseline, at cycle 4 day 1 and at cycle 7 day 1. The samples were taken from a phase I, first-in-human, multicenter, open-label dose-escalation trial of ivuxolimab. Adults with locally advanced or metastatic head and neck squamous cell, hepatocellular, melanoma or renal cell carcinoma were enrolled in the trial. CD4+ and CD8+ T cells were sorted separately from peripheral blood before TCR sequencing. Overall results and qualifications from the work: After ivuxolimab, more expanded clones were found on average in CD8+ T cells than in CD4+ T cells. The antigen specificity of the peripheral T cells that underwent clonal expansion was not determined. Clonal expansion of both CD4+ and CD8+ blood T cells was observed from baseline to week 6 at doses 0.1 to 3.0 mg/kg. Low levels of normalized T-cell clonal expansion were also seen in some patients who did not respond. In the 0.1-3.0 mg/kg groups, partial responders were among the patients with the lowest normalized peripheral clonal expansion, particularly in CD8+ T cells.

Regarding this clone: Its antigen is unknown. No base quality information exists; no much larger clone differs at one position.

For sequencing of the TCRbeta CDR3 region, genomic DNA was extracted from the sorted cells. The immunoSEQ Assay was used to sequence the TCRbeta CDR3 regions. What TCRdb holds here is the immuneACCESS table cut down to in-frame rearrangements. Part of the clones is not present; checked against another copy, under half of the missing clones reflect an unresolved V gene, and the others are unexplained. The sample table contains some 80,000 clones; only one count was recorded for 84% of them. The ten largest clones represent less than 9.5% of the sample. The CDR3 numbers 14 residues from cysteine through phenylalanine. Only the CDR3 region is kept as DNA, spanning 42 bases read in frame from base 1. V ends up 8 bases short and J 7 bases short, with an unmatched junction base count of 8. Taken from the germline V gene (reference sequence), the CDR1 and CDR2 loops are LNHDA and SQIVND.

Sample: CD4+ or CD8+ T cells sorted from blood, taken in a trial of the OX40 agonist ivuxolimab. The receptor was derived from an adult with an advanced solid tumor such as melanoma, head and neck, liver or kidney cancer. Here the chain combines TRBV19 and TRBJ2-1; TRBD1 aligns with 10 central bases. The bases read TGTGCCAGTCGGAAGACAGGGGGCAGGAATGAGCAGTTCTTC. Its product reads: CASRKTGGRNEQFF.